Sequencing of this TCR beta chain was carried out in a study of T cell changes during pregnancy in multiple sclerosis. TCRdb keeps only in-frame clones here, not all; method: immunoSEQ multiplex PCR. The repertoire includes roughly 80,000 clones, under 95% of them detected once, and just over 2.5% sits in the top ten. The sequencing here drew on peripheral blood, taken after pregnancy. The clonotype comes from a female donor in good health, enrolled as a control in a pregnancy study.

The CDR3 nucleotides are TGTGCCAGCAGTGACACAGGGGGCGCCTTAACGCAGTATTTT. The encoded protein is CASSDTGGALTQYF. V and J are TRBV25-1 and TRBJ2-3; TRBD1 aligns across 9 bases. The CDR3 runs to 14 residues. Trimming took 3 bases from V and 9 from J; bases not matched to a gene: 7. Looked up from germline, CDR1 is MGHDK and CDR2 is SYGVNS.